This TCR beta chain derives from a study of cytomegalovirus exposure and HLA in healthy donors. As to this clone: Its specificity is not known. Other DNA sequences in the same sample also yield this CDR3.

The study, taken as a whole, reports: For cytomegalovirus status, the classifier reportedly gave diagnoses with high specificity and sensitivity. Upon later analysis, TCR association rates were observed to vary by HLA locus, being highest for DRB1 and lowest for HLA-C.

Primers for the PCR totalled 60 Vbeta and 13 Jbeta. TCRdb's copy holds only in-frame clones and misses some; the assay was immunoSEQ multiplex PCR. The table has 150,000 to 170,000 clones, 70% to 80% seen once. The specimen sequenced was PBMCs. The receptor's source is a man aged 30 to 39 in good health and CMV-seropositive.

Here the CDR3 reads CASKGQGNQPQHF. CDR3 DNA: TGTGCCAGTAAGGGACAGGGGAATCAGCCCCAGCATTTT. The genes are TRBV19 and TRBJ1-5; TRBD1 agrees at 10 bases. Germline V gives CDR1 LNHDA, CDR2 SQIVND (reference sequence). The CDR3 extends over 13 amino acids. The ends lost 7 bases at V and 4 bases at J; junction bases unmatched: 1.